This TCR beta chain was obtained from a study of beta chain features in type 1 diabetes. This clone was seen a few times. Its target is unknown. The entirety of the isolated RNA underwent reverse transcription, so expressed TCRB transcripts were sequenced. Roughly 3.57 million reads on average were seen across naive, central memory and regulatory T cell samples. The assay was immunoSEQ multiplex PCR, and TCRdb's table has in-frame clones only and misses some. There are about 220,000 clones in the sample; roughly 10% occur only once, and about 1.2% lies in the top ten. Study-level results: High TCR expression in some cells could lead to their over-representation in cDNA sequencing. Type 1 diabetes patients had fewer VDJ junction insertions and more deletions. Naive, central memory and Treg TCRB repertoires appeared more alike in patients than in healthy donors.

Germline V lookup: CDR1 LGHNA, CDR2 YNFKEQ. This CDR3 is 16 amino acids long. V was pared by 1 base and J by 4 bases, with 6 bases of the junction left unmatched. The chain joins TRBV4-2 to TRBJ2-3; 9 positions agree with TRBD2. The receptor was derived from a man aged 18 to 30 in good health. The specimen was central memory CD4+ T cells from blood. Written as DNA, the CDR3 is TGTGCCAGCAGCCAAGCAGCGGGAGGAGTCCCAGATACGCAGTATTTT. Translating it yields CASSQAAGGVPDTQYF.